One sample yielded the 28 T cell receptor beta chains listed below, sequenced in a study of brain T cells in children with intractable seizures listed by TCRdb under 2021. This specimen's time point label, per the study, means: blood from clinic visit 5 months post-surgery; TSC patient then seizure free. The library was prepared using the immunoSEQ multiplex PCR assay. Held by TCRdb, this immuneACCESS table contains in-frame sequences only and omits some clones. Under half of the omission traces to an unresolved V gene where checked; the cause of the rest is unknown. The sample has about 350,000 clones on record, 93% of them singletons. The ten largest clonotypes hold 5.5% to 6% of the sample. This specimen consisted of peripheral blood, obtained about 5 months after surgery. The receptors come from a boy under three years old with tuberous sclerosis and intractable seizures.

The CDR3 sequence: CASSLILGTGRVYGYTF. Written as DNA, the CDR3 is TGTGCCAGCAGCTTGATACTTGGGACAGGGAGGGTCTATGGCTACACCTTC. The genes are TRBV5-8 and TRBJ1-2, with 9 bases identical to TRBD1. V shed 1 base and J 4 bases; nucleotides not matched to a gene: 11. Looked up from germline, CDR1 is SGHTS and CDR2 is YDEGEE. CDR3 size: 17 residues.

This chain joins TRBV3-1 (or the pseudogene TRBV3-2) and TRBJ2-2; 7 bases align to TRBD2. The CDR3 runs to 17 residues. J gave up 2 bases and V 0 bases, and 6 bases lay outside the gene matches. CDR1 and CDR2 from the germline V gene are LGHDT and YNNKEL (reference sequence). CDR3 nucleotide sequence: TGTGCCAGCAGCCAAGATCCCGGACTAGTAAACACCGGGGAGCTGTTTTTT. This translates into CASSQDPGLVNTGELFF.

The chain is built from TRBV5-5 and TRBJ1-4; the D is unclear. The CDR3 runs 14 residues. The germline V gene encodes CDR1 SGHKS and CDR2 YYEKEE (reference sequence). V lost 4 bases and J 3 bases, leaving 10 bases between the germline ends. The CDR3 DNA sequence: TGTGCCAGCAGCCAGTTCTTACCTAATGAAAAACTGTTTTTT. Translation: CASSQFLPNEKLFF.

The chain combines TRBV28 with TRBJ1-1; unclear D gene. The CDR3 loop spans 16 amino acids. The germline V and J ends were trimmed by 1 base and 3 bases, with 15 bases remaining between them. The germline V gene has CDR1 MDHEN and CDR2 SYDVKM. In nucleotides, the CDR3 is TGTGCCAGCAGTTTATACCCGTCAAGGGTGGACACTGAAGCTTTCTTT. Translation gives CASSLYPSRVDTEAFF.

J is TRBJ2-2 and V is TRBV19; D not certain. Trimming pared 3 bases from V and 7 bases from J, leaving 12 bases between. This CDR3 is built from 14 residues. The germline V gene encodes CDR1 LNHDA and CDR2 SQIVND (reference sequence). The chain's CDR3 is CASSMSQLRGELFF. The DNA for the CDR3 is TGTGCCAGTAGTATGAGCCAGCTTCGCGGGGAGCTGTTTTTT.

The CDR3 DNA reads TGTGCCAGCAGCCGCTACGGGACAATCTTGCATGGGAATACGCAGTATTTT. Residues: CASSRYGTILHGNTQYF. The chain is built from TRBV7-3 and TRBJ2-3, with D perhaps matching TRBD1 (6 bases). The V end was cut by 5 bases, the J end by 7 bases, with 25 bases between. The CDR3 loop spans 17 amino acids. From germline, CDR1 is SGHTA and CDR2 FQGTGA. Supplemented by reference TRBV7-3 and TRBJ2-3, the full variable domain reads GAGVSQTPSNKVTEKGKYVELRCDPISGHTALYWYRQSLGQGPEFLIYFQGTGAADDSGLPNDRFFAVRPEGSVSTLKIQRTERGDSAVYLCASSRYGTILHGNTQYFGPGTRLTVL.

In its sample, this clone was seen many times. The gene calls are TRBV7-8 and TRBJ1-1; weak D call: TRBD1 (6 bases). The CDR3 is 13 residues long. V lost 5 bases and J lost 6, with 13 bases in between. Germline-derived CDR1 and CDR2 are SGHVS and FQNEAQ. CDR3 region: CASSLGGASEAFF. CDR3 DNA sequence: TGTGCCAGCAGCCTCGGGGGGGCCTCTGAAGCTTTCTTT.

The gene calls are TRBV11-2 and TRBJ2-5, with D possibly TRBD1 on 5 matching bases. Germline values: CDR1 SGHAT, CDR2 FQNNGV. V lost 5 bases and J lost 1, with 11 bases in between. The CDR3 totals 14 residues. CDR3 in amino acids: CASSRGQIQETQYF. CDR3 nucleotide sequence: TGTGCCAGCAGCCGTGGACAAATCCAAGAGACCCAGTACTTC.

The chain links TRBV18 to TRBJ2-1; 10 bases align to TRBD2. The CDR3 length is 16 residues. Per germline, CDR1 KGHSH and CDR2 LQKENI. Trimming cost V 6 bases and J 7 bases; bases outside gene matches: 12. CDR3 amino acids: CASSKQSGRGLNEQFF. Written as DNA, the CDR3 is TGTGCCAGCTCCAAGCAGAGCGGGAGGGGATTGAATGAGCAGTTCTTC. Full variable domain (remainder filled in from reference TRBV18 and TRBJ2-1): NAGVMQNPRHLVRRRGQEARLRCSPMKGHSHVYWYRQLPEEGLKFMVYLQKENIIDESGMPKERFSAEFPKEGPSILRIQQVVRGDSAAYFCASSKQSGRGLNEQFFGPGTRLTVL.

For the CDR3, the DNA is TGTGCCAGCAGCCCCCGCGGGGGGTACCAAGAGACCCAGTACTTC. It encodes CASSPRGGYQETQYF. The chain is built from TRBV9 and TRBJ2-5; 8 bases match TRBD2. V lost 4 bases, J lost 0 bases, and 5 bases stayed unmatched. The CDR3 consists of 15 residues. CDR1 and CDR2 from the germline V gene are SGDLS and YYNGEE.

The chain is built from TRBV19 and TRBJ2-1; weak D call: TRBD2 (5 bases). This CDR3 has 14 amino acids. Trimming pared 3 bases from V and 4 bases from J, leaving 10 bases between. The germline V gene encodes CDR1 LNHDA and CDR2 SQIVND (reference sequence). DNA of the CDR3: TGTGCCAGTAGTATTGGGCTAGCTTACAATGAGCAGTTCTTC. Amino acid sequence: CASSIGLAYNEQFF.

The CDR3 DNA reads as TGTGCCAGCAGTTACGAGGATGGGGGGTACGATGGCTACACCTTC. Protein sequence: CASSYEDGGYDGYTF. The chain recombines TRBV6-5 with TRBJ1-2; weak D call: TRBD1 (5 bases). Per germline, CDR1 MNHEY and CDR2 SVGAGI. The V end lost 2 bases, the J end lost 6 bases, and 16 bases lay between the germline ends. The CDR3 is 15 amino acids.

This clone has a single count. The chain has TRBV5-6 and TRBJ2-2; possible D gene TRBD2, 6 bases. V lost 0 bases and J lost 3, with 9 bases in between. CDR3 length: 15 amino acids. The germline V gene has CDR1 SGHDT and CDR2 YYEEEE. CDR3 sequence (DNA): TGTGCCAGCAGCTTGGGTAGCGGTCACACCGGGGAGCTGTTTTTT. Translation gives CASSLGSGHTGELFF.

V gene TRBV9 combines with J gene TRBJ2-3; D is unclear. Germline CDR1 reads SGDLS; CDR2 reads YYNGEE. This CDR3 comprises 13 residues. V was clipped by 4 bases and J by 11 bases, with 17 bases between them. The CDR3 sequence: CASSNSTPLGQYF. The CDR3 nucleotides are TGTGCCAGCAGCAATTCGACTCCGTTGGGGCAGTATTTT.

This clone was found a few times. The chain uses TRBV24-1 and TRBJ1-1; unclear D gene. Trimming stripped 2 bases from V and 2 bases from J, with 8 bases between. The length of the CDR3 is 14 residues. Germline lookup yields CDR1 KGHDR and CDR2 SFDVKD. The CDR3 DNA is TGTGCCACCAGTGATTGGAAAGTTAACACTGAAGCTTTCTTT. Residues: CATSDWKVNTEAFF.

J is TRBJ1-4 and V is TRBV29-1; 7 nucleotides match TRBD1. The junction had 8 bases not matched to a gene; V was cut back by 6 bases and J by 4 bases. The length of the CDR3 is 14 residues. Germline CDR1 reads SQVTM; CDR2 reads ANQGSEA. CDR3 amino acids: CSVKHRGINEKLFF. DNA for the CDR3: TGCAGCGTGAAACACAGGGGCATTAATGAAAAACTGTTTTTT.

The chain recombines TRBV27 with TRBJ2-7; 9 bases map to TRBD2. The length of the CDR3 is 14 residues. Germline assignment: CDR1 MNHEY and CDR2 SMNVEV (reference sequence). The ends lost 0 bases at V and 4 bases at J; junction bases unmatched: 1. CDR3 sequence (DNA): TGTGCCAGCAGTTTATCTCTAGCGGGGTACGAGCAGTACTTC. Translated: CASSLSLAGYEQYF.

This rearrangement joins TRBV19 to TRBJ1-1; 9 bases map to TRBD1. Per germline, CDR1 LNHDA and CDR2 SQIVND (reference sequence). The V gene end was trimmed by 5 bases and the J gene end by 4 bases; junction bases not matched to a gene: 5. The CDR3 consists of 14 residues. In DNA, the CDR3 is TGTGCCAGTAGTTTCGGACAGGGGCCCACTGAAGCTTTCTTT. Translated: CASSFGQGPTEAFF.

The chain uses TRBV7-6 and TRBJ2-1, with D possibly matching TRBD2 (5 bases). This CDR3 comprises 19 residues. Trimming stripped 1 base from V and 6 bases from J, with 25 bases between. Germline CDR1 and CDR2: SGHVS and FNYEAQ. Here the CDR3 reads CASSLERGRLPPRGNEQFF. Here the CDR3 DNA reads TGTGCCAGCAGCTTAGAACGGGGTAGGCTTCCCCCCCGGGGCAATGAGCAGTTCTTC.

The V gene is TRBV30, the J gene TRBJ1-2; 10 nucleotides agree with TRBD1. The CDR3 is 16 amino acids. Germline V gene lookup returns CDR1 GTSNPN and CDR2 SVGIG (reference sequence). The V and J ends lost 2 bases and 0 bases, in that order; junction bases with no gene match: 6. CDR3 coding DNA: TGTGCCTGGAGTCAGGACAGGGGGACAGCTAACTATGGCTACACCTTC. This encodes CAWSQDRGTANYGYTF.

This chain links TRBV10-3 with TRBJ1-2; TRBD1 matches 7 bases. Trimming removed 3 bases from V and 4 bases from J; junction bases left unmatched: 11. Germline lookup yields CDR1 ENHRY and CDR2 SYGVKD. The CDR3 spans 16 residues. The CDR3 loop is CAISEHLGQDLYGYTF. Written as DNA, the CDR3 is TGTGCCATCAGTGAACACCTTGGACAGGACCTCTATGGCTACACCTTC.

The chain is built from TRBV9 and TRBJ2-5; 8 bases agree with TRBD2. CDR3 length equals 15 residues. The V segment lost 0 bases and the J segment 5 bases; nucleotides outside the gene matches: 6. Germline V gene data show CDR1 as SGDLS and CDR2 as YYNGEE. The CDR3, as DNA: TGTGCCAGCAGCGTAGGTCCGGGGGGGCCGGAGACCCAGTACTTC. Residues: CASSVGPGGPETQYF.

The chain uses TRBV28 and TRBJ1-5, with D possibly being TRBD1 (6 bases). Germline CDR1 and CDR2: MDHEN and SYDVKM. With 6 bases removed from V and 6 bases from J, the gap between germline ends came to 15 bases. The length of the CDR3 is 14 residues. The CDR3 region has the DNA TGTGCCAGCAGCCTCAACAGGGAGGGTCAGCCCCAGCATTTT. Translation: CASSLNREGQPQHF.

This chain joins TRBV5-6 and TRBJ1-2, with 8 bases lining up with TRBD1. V lost 4 bases, J lost 4 bases, and 12 bases stayed unmatched. This CDR3 has 16 residues. Germline assignment: CDR1 SGHDT and CDR2 YYEEEE. CDR3 nucleotide sequence: TGTGCCAGCAGCCCGACGGGGCCAGGGGGCAGCTATGGCTACACCTTC. Its translation: CASSPTGPGGSYGYTF.

This chain connects TRBV14 to TRBJ1-3, with a possible D match to TRBD1 (6 bases). The germline V and J ends were trimmed by 2 bases and 4 bases, with 15 bases remaining between them. The CDR3 has 16 residues. Germline V CDR1 and CDR2: SGHDN, FVKESK. CDR3 amino acids: CASSQLRGAGGNTIYF. The CDR3 DNA is TGTGCCAGCAGCCAACTTCGGGGGGCTGGCGGAAACACCATATATTTT. The full variable domain, completed using reference TRBV14 and TRBJ1-3, is EAGVTQFPSHSVIEKGQTVTLRCDPISGHDNLYWYRRVMGKEIKFLLHFVKESKQDESGMPNNRFLAERTGGTYSTLKVQPAELEDSGVYFCASSQLRGAGGNTIYFGEGSWLTVV.

V gene TRBV5-1 combines with J gene TRBJ2-1; 8 bases fit TRBD2. This CDR3 has 12 amino acids. CDR1 is SGHRS, CDR2 YFSETQ, per germline. The V segment lost 5 bases and the J segment 6 bases; nucleotides outside the gene matches: 1. CDR3 sequence: CASSLAGNEQFF. CDR3 sequence (DNA): TGCGCCAGCAGTCTAGCGGGCAATGAGCAGTTCTTC.

V usage is TRBV18 and J usage is TRBJ1-1; D is perhaps TRBD1 (5 bases). The CDR3 consists of 15 residues. Germline lookup yields CDR1 KGHSH and CDR2 LQKENI. Trimming shortened V by 4 bases and J by 1 base, and 13 bases separated the two germline ends. CDR3 sequence: CASSLSGLGNTEAFF. Written as DNA, the CDR3 is TGTGCCAGCTCACTTTCGGGACTGGGGAACACTGAAGCTTTCTTT. The full variable domain, in which reference TRBV18 and TRBJ1-1 provide the parts outside the CDR3, is NAGVMQNPRHLVRRRGQEARLRCSPMKGHSHVYWYRQLPEEGLKFMVYLQKENIIDESGMPKERFSAEFPKEGPSILRIQQVVRGDSAAYFCASSLSGLGNTEAFFGQGTRLTVV.

This clone was seen a single time. This rearrangement joins TRBV6-5 to TRBJ2-3; TRBD2 is a possible D gene (5 bases). Deletions cut 6 bases from V and 4 bases from J, with 14 bases between. Germline V lookup: CDR1 MNHEY, CDR2 SVGAGI. The CDR3 spans 14 residues. Written as DNA, the CDR3 is TGTGCCAGCAGCACGAAACACGGGGCAGATACGCAGTATTTT. The encoded protein is CASSTKHGADTQYF.